This TCR beta chain was found in a study of shared clonotypes between healthy human individuals. Trimming cost V 1 base and J 5 bases; bases outside gene matches: 6. The CDR3 runs to 16 residues. Germline-derived CDR1 and CDR2 are LGHNA and YSLEER. Sequencing used immunoSEQ multiplex PCR; TCRdb keeps in-frame clones, though not all of them. The table has approximately 2.5 million clones, 93% seen once; the top ten hold approximately 0.36%. The chain uses TRBV4-3 and TRBJ2-1, with 9 bases matching TRBD2. Sequenced material: naive CD4+ T cells from PBMCs. Regarding subset: CD45RA+ positively selected. This TCR was recovered from a man younger than 35 in good health. Some clones in this sample may be carry-over from other donors' samples. The CDR3 DNA reads as TGCGCCAGCAGCCAAGCTAGGCCTAGCGGGGACAATGAGCAGTTCTTC. Translated: CASSQARPSGDNEQFF.